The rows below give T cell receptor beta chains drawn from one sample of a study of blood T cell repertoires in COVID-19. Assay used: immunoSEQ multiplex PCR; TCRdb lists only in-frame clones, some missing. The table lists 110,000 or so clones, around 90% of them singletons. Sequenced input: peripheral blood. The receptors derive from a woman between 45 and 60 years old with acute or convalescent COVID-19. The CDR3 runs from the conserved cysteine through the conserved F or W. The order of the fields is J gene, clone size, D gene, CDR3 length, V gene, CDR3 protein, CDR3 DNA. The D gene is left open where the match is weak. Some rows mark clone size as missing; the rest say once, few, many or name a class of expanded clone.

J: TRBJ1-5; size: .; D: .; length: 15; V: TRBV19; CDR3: CASSPLDRSNQPQHF; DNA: TGTGCCAGTAGCCCTCTTGACAGGAGCAATCAGCCCCAGCATTTT
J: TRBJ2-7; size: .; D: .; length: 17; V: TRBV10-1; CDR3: CASSEILERRSSYEQYF; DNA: TGCGCCAGCAGTGAGATCCTCGAGCGGCGAAGCTCCTACGAGCAGTACTTC
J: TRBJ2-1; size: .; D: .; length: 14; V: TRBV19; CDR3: CASNKGQSYNEQFF; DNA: TGTGCCAGTAACAAAGGACAGTCCTACAATGAGCAGTTCTTC
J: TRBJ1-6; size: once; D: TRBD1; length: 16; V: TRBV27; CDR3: CASSLADRADNSPLHF; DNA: TGTGCCAGCAGTTTGGCGGACAGGGCCGATAATTCACCCCTCCACTTT
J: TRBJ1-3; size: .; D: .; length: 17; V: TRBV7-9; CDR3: CASSLARGGNSGNTIYF; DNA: TGTGCCAGCAGCTTAGCGCGTGGGGGGAACTCTGGAAACACCATATATTTT
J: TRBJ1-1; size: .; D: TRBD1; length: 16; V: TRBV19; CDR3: CASSIDRDWSSTEAFF; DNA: TGTGCCAGTAGTATCGACAGGGATTGGTCGAGCACTGAAGCTTTCTTT
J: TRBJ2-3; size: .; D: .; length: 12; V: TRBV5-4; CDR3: CASSFAADTQYF; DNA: TGTGCCAGCAGCTTTGCAGCAGATACGCAGTATTTT
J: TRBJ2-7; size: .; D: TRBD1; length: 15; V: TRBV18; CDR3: CASSPGTGGTYEQYF; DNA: TGTGCCAGCTCACCTGGGACAGGGGGAACCTACGAGCAGTACTTC
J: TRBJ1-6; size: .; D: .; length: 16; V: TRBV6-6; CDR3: CASSYEFTKGPSPLHF; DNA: TGTGCCAGCAGTTACGAGTTCACGAAGGGGCCTTCACCCCTCCACTTT
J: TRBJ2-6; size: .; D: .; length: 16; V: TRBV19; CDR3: CASSIGGLGGANVLTF; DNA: TGTGCCAGTAGTATCGGGGGTCTAGGTGGGGCCAACGTCCTGACTTTC
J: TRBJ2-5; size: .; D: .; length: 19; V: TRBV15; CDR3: CATSRVRSGGRRLVETQYF; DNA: TGTGCCACCAGCAGAGTAAGGAGCGGAGGGAGGAGGCTCGTAGAGACCCAGTACTTC